One and the same sample provided the 3 T cell receptor beta chains below, sequenced in a study of blood T cell repertoires in COVID-19. The method was immunoSEQ multiplex PCR; TCRdb's version includes in-frame clones alone and lacks a portion of them. The sample consists of 250,000 to 350,000 clones, 89% of them appearing once. Sequencing was carried out using peripheral blood. These TCRs come from a man aged 18-30 years who had recovered from COVID-19.

The chain employs TRBV5-1 and TRBJ1-1; no clear D gene. V was trimmed by 2 bases and J by 0 bases, leaving 17 bases between them. Germline CDR1 reads SGHRS; CDR2 reads YFSETQ. CDR3 length equals 17 residues. In DNA, the CDR3 is TGCGCCAGCAGCTTATACAGCCGGGAGTCCTTGAACACTGAAGCTTTCTTT. It yields the protein CASSLYSRESLNTEAFF.

A word on this clone: Other DNA sequences in the sample encode the same CDR3. The rearrangement links TRBV5-6 to TRBJ2-5, with 8 bases identical to TRBD1. The CDR3 contains 14 residues. Losses at the gene ends were 3 bases for V and 5 bases for J; bases not matched to a gene: 6. The germline V gene encodes CDR1 SGHDT and CDR2 YYEEEE. CDR3 nucleotides: TGTGCCAGCAGCTCGACAGGGGTGGGCGAGACCCAGTACTTC. Translating it yields CASSSTGVGETQYF.

CDR3 sequence: CASSFTGDTEAFF. DNA of the CDR3: TGTGCCAGCAGCTTTACAGGGGACACTGAAGCTTTCTTT. The V gene is TRBV7-9, the J gene TRBJ1-1; 7 bases map to TRBD1. Germline assignment: CDR1 SEHNR and CDR2 FQNEAQ (reference sequence). This CDR3 is built from 13 residues. Germline trimming cut 3 bases from V and 3 bases from J; bases unmatched to any gene: 1. Filled out from reference TRBV7-9 and TRBJ1-1, the complete variable domain reads DTGVSQNPRHKITKRGQNVTFRCDPISEHNRLYWYRQTLGQGPEFLTYFQNEAQLEKSRLLSDRFSAERPKGSFSTLEIQRTEQGDSAMYLCASSFTGDTEAFFGQGTRLTVV.